This TCR beta chain appears in the sequencing data of a study of control samples from healthy donors and cancer patients. TCRdb's table, derived via immunoSEQ multiplex PCR, lists solely in-frame clones and lacks some. This table has 46,000 or so clones, about 93% appearing once. Trimming pared 3 bases from V and 8 bases from J, leaving 16 bases between. CDR3 size: 14 residues. Germline lookup yields CDR1 MNHEY and CDR2 SMNVEV (reference sequence). J is TRBJ1-2 and V is TRBV27, with a weak D call TRBD1 (6 bases). Sequencing was carried out using PBMCs. The origin of this receptor is a woman between 50 and 59 years old with head and neck cancer. CDR3 sequence: CASSFKGAGDGYTF. CDR3 bases: TGTGCCAGCAGTTTTAAAGGGGCAGGGGACGGCTACACCTTC.